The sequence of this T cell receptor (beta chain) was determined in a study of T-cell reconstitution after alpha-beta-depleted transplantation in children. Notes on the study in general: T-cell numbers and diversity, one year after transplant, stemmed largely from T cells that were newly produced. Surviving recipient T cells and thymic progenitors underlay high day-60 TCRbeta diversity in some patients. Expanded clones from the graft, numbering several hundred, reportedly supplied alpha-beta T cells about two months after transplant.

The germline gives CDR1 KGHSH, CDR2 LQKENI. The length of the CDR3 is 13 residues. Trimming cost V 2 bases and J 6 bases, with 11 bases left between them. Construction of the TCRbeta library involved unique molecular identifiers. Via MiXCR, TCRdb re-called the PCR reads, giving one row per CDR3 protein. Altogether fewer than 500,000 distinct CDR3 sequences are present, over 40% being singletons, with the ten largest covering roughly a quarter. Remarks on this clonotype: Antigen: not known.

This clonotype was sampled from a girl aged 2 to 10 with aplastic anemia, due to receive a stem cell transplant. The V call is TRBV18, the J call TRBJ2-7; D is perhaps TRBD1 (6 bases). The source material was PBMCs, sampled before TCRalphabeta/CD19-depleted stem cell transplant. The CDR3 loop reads CASSPVQGFEQYF. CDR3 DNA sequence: TGTGCCAGCTCACCAGTACAGGGTTTCGAGCAGTACTTC.